A selection of T cell receptor beta chains follows, all from one sample in a study of shared clonotypes between healthy human individuals. Assay: immunoSEQ multiplex PCR; the TCRdb copy retains only in-frame clones and omits some. The sample has a few million clones, approximately 93% seen once. Sequences were obtained from naive CD4+ T cells from PBMCs. The source is a man between 18 and 29 years old in good health. Some clones in this sample may be carry-over from other donors' samples. Each CDR3 is given with its conserved first and last residue. D genes are given only for firm matches. For some rows the clone size is stated as once, few or many, or as a class when expanded; others skip it.

TRBV12-5	.	few	TRBJ1-1	TGTGCTAGTGGTTTGGGGACCGCGAACACTGAAGCTTTCTTT	CASGLGTANTEAFF
TRBV28	TRBD1	.	TRBJ1-5	TGTGCCAGCATCGCAGGGACAGGGGTAAATCAGCCCCAGCATTTT	CASIAGTGVNQPQHF
TRBV28	TRBD1	.	TRBJ1-2	TGTGCCAGCAGCCCTAATGACAGGGGATATGGCTACACCTTC	CASSPNDRGYGYTF
TRBV9	.	few	TRBJ1-1	TGTGCCAGCAGCGTAGGCATGAACACTGAAGCTTTCTTT	CASSVGMNTEAFF
TRBV28	TRBD2	.	TRBJ2-1	TGTGCCAGCAGCAAAGAGGGACTAGCGCGCCCCTACAATGAGCAGTTCTTC	CASSKEGLARPYNEQFF
TRBV7-9	.	.	TRBJ1-1	TGTGCCAGCAGCGAAAGGGCCGGTGGCACTGAAGCTTTCTTT	CASSERAGGTEAFF
TRBV29-1	.	.	TRBJ2-7	TGCAGCGTTATAGGGGTGTCCTACGAGCAGTACTTC	CSVIGVSYEQYF
TRBV11-2	.	.	TRBJ1-4	TGTGCCAGCAGCTGGACGTGGGATAATGAAAAACTGTTTTTT	CASSWTWDNEKLFF
TRBV28	.	.	TRBJ2-1	TGTGCCAGCACCTATGGGGGATCCTACAATGAGCAGTTCTTC	CASTYGGSYNEQFF
TRBV28	.	.	TRBJ1-1	TGTGCCAGCAGGTATAATACAGGGTCAGGCGCTTTCTTT	CASRYNTGSGAFF
TRBV27	TRBD1	.	TRBJ2-2	TGTGCCAGCAGTTCGACAGGGGGCCCCGGGGAGCTGTTTTTT	CASSSTGGPGELFF
TRBV25-1	.	.	TRBJ1-6	TGTGCCAGCACCCCCGCCGGGGGCGCTTCACCCCTCCACTTT	CASTPAGGASPLHF
TRBV28	.	.	TRBJ1-1	TGTGCCAGCAGTCCCCGGGTCTTGAACACTGAAGCTTTCTTT	CASSPRVLNTEAFF
TRBV5-1	TRBD2	.	TRBJ2-2	TGCGCCAGCAGCTTCCTAGCGGGAGGTGGTATGTACACCGGGGAGCTGTTTTTT	CASSFLAGGGMYTGELFF
TRBV18	.	.	TRBJ2-1	TGTGCCAGCTCACCACCGTCCAGGAGAAGCGACAATGAGCAGTTCTTC	CASSPPSRRSDNEQFF
TRBV5-1	.	.	TRBJ2-1	TGCGCCAGCAGCTCGACAGGTGTGGATAATGAGCAGTTCTTC	CASSSTGVDNEQFF
TRBV28	TRBD1	.	TRBJ2-7	TGTGCCAGCAGTCAACCCGCCGGGACAGGGAACGAGCAGTACTTC	CASSQPAGTGNEQYF
TRBV7-7	.	.	TRBJ2-2	TGTGCCAGCAGCTTAGCTCAGGGTGCCGGGGAGCTGTTTTTT	CASSLAQGAGELFF
TRBV5-5	TRBD1	.	TRBJ1-2	TGTGCCAGCAGCACGACAGGGGACAATGGCTATGGCTACACCTTC	CASSTTGDNGYGYTF
TRBV28	TRBD2	.	TRBJ2-7	TGTGCCAGCCAAGTACCGGGACTAGCTCGCGAGCAGTACTTC	CASQVPGLAREQYF
TRBV6-4	.	.	TRBJ2-1	TGTGCCACCAGCCCGACGAGCGGAGCTTACAATGAGCAGTTCTTC	CATSPTSGAYNEQFF
TRBV5-6	.	.	TRBJ1-2	TGTGCCAGCAGCCTCAGGGCCAAGGACTATGGCTACACCTTC	CASSLRAKDYGYTF
TRBV2	TRBD2	once	TRBJ2-5	TGTGCCAGCAGTTTCTCCGGGACTAGCGAGATATGGGAGACCCAGTACTTC	CASSFSGTSEIWETQYF
TRBV5-6	.	.	TRBJ1-2	TGTGCCAGCAGCTTGTTCCAGCCAAGGGTCACTAACTATGGCTACACCTTC	CASSLFQPRVTNYGYTF
TRBV1	.	.	TRBJ2-2	TGCACCAGCAGCCAAGTAGGGACTAGGCACCCCGGGGAGCTGTTTTTT	CTSSQVGTRHPGELFF
TRBV5-4	.	.	TRBJ2-5	TGTGCCAGCAGCGGGGGGAGTCAGATCCAAGAGACCCAGTACTTC	CASSGGSQIQETQYF
TRBV2	TRBD1	.	TRBJ1-3	TGTGCCAGCAGTGGACAGGGCTTGAGAGGAAACACCATATATTTT	CASSGQGLRGNTIYF
TRBV28	TRBD2	.	TRBJ2-7	TGTGCCATCAAAAGGGACTATCACGAGCAGTACTTC	CAIKRDYHEQYF
TRBV18	TRBD1	.	TRBJ2-7	TGTGCCAGCTCACGGACAGGCCAGTTCGAGCAGTACTTC	CASSRTGQFEQYF
TRBV28	.	.	TRBJ1-2	TGTGCCAGCAATAAGGTGTCGAACTATGGCTACACCTTC	CASNKVSNYGYTF
TRBV28	.	.	TRBJ1-2	TGTGCCAGCAAGGAGCTAGCAGGCTACACCTTC	CASKELAGYTF
TRBV19	.	.	TRBJ2-1	TGTGCCAGTAGTACCGGGACGGCGGGCGGTGAGCAGTTCTTC	CASSTGTAGGEQFF
TRBV4-1	TRBD1	.	TRBJ2-1	TGCGCCAGCAGCCAAATGGGACAGGCTTACAATGAGCAGTTCTTC	CASSQMGQAYNEQFF
TRBV15	.	.	TRBJ1-4	TGTGCCACCAGCAGAGAGAGGCAGGGCCGGGGTGAAAAACTGTTTTTT	CATSRERQGRGEKLFF
TRBV5-1	TRBD1	.	TRBJ2-1	TGCGCCAGCAGCACGTACGGGACAGACAATGAGCAGTTCTTC	CASSTYGTDNEQFF
TRBV4-2	.	.	TRBJ2-3	TGTGCCAGCAGCCATACCGCTGGGGCTAGCACAGATACGCAGTATTTT	CASSHTAGASTDTQYF
TRBV7-9	.	.	TRBJ2-3	TGTGCCAGCAGCTTTCAGGGACTTTCGTATACGCAGTATTTT	CASSFQGLSYTQYF
TRBV7-3	TRBD1	.	TRBJ2-2	TGTGCCAGCAGCCGACAGGGGGTGGGCGGGGAGCTGTTTTTT	CASSRQGVGGELFF
TRBV18	.	once	TRBJ2-7	TGTGCCAGCTCACCGGGGCTGGGGGAGTACGAGCAGTACTTC	CASSPGLGEYEQYF
TRBV6-1	.	.	TRBJ1-1	TGTGCCAGCAGTGATGACACGGACCAACTGAACACTGAAGCTTTCTTT	CASSDDTDQLNTEAFF
TRBV28	.	.	TRBJ1-2	TGTGCCAGCAGTTCCACAGGGAGATACTATGGCTACACCTTC	CASSSTGRYYGYTF
TRBV5-4	.	.	TRBJ2-5	TGTGCCAGCAGCTTCCCCGGGGCAGAGACCCAGTACTTC	CASSFPGAETQYF
TRBV11-2	TRBD1	.	TRBJ1-1	TGTGCCAGCACCCGGACAGGGGAGGCAGCTTTCTTT	CASTRTGEAAFF
TRBV7-2	TRBD2	.	TRBJ2-1	TGTGCCAGCAGCACTCGGACTAGCCTAAGCTCCTACAATGAGCAGTTCTTC	CASSTRTSLSSYNEQFF
TRBV7-8	.	.	TRBJ1-6	TGTGCCAGCAGCTTAGTTCTCCAGCAGGGGATTAATTCACCCCTCCACTTT	CASSLVLQQGINSPLHF
TRBV15	.	.	TRBJ2-7	TGTGCCACCAGCAATACGCGGGAGACAGGGTATCCCTACGAGCAGTACTTC	CATSNTRETGYPYEQYF
TRBV19	.	.	TRBJ2-1	TGTGCCAGTAGTTCGTTCCGGGACCCACGAGAGTTCTTC	CASSSFRDPREFF
TRBV7-3	.	.	TRBJ2-6	TGTGCCAGCACTTCGACTCAGAACTCTGGGGCCAACGTCCTGACTTTC	CASTSTQNSGANVLTF
TRBV4-2	.	.	TRBJ2-1	TGTGCCAGCGGACCAGGGACATCCCGGCTGGGTGAGCAGTTCTTC	CASGPGTSRLGEQFF
TRBV7-2	.	once	TRBJ2-3	TGTGCCAGCAGCTTAGCCGTAGCAGATACGCAGTATTTT	CASSLAVADTQYF
TRBV6-5	TRBD1	once	TRBJ1-5	TGTGCCAGCAGCCCCGGGACAGTTTTCAATCAGCCCCAGCATTTT	CASSPGTVFNQPQHF
TRBV5-1	TRBD2	once	TRBJ2-5	TGCGCCAGCAGACTCACCCCTAGCGGTTGGGATGAGACCCAGTACTTC	CASRLTPSGWDETQYF
TRBV19	.	.	TRBJ1-2	TGTGCCAGCCGGACCGACACCCTGGGAGACTATGGCTACACCTTC	CASRTDTLGDYGYTF
TRBV5-1	TRBD1	once	TRBJ1-6	TGCGCCAGCAGCCGGGACAGTAATTCACCCCTCCACTTT	CASSRDSNSPLHF
TRBV6-4	TRBD2	.	TRBJ2-7	TGTGCCAGCAGCCCGACGGGTGGCGGGAGGAACGAGCAGTACTTC	CASSPTGGGRNEQYF